Reported below is one TCR beta chain. Assay: immunoSEQ multiplex PCR; the TCRdb copy retains only in-frame clones and omits some. The sample lists around 180,000 clones; 94% were seen once. The data are from a study of T cell responses to AZD1222 COVID-19 vaccine. CDR3 length equals 15 residues. CDR1 and CDR2 from the germline V gene are MNHEY and SVGAGI. The V gene end was trimmed by 11 bases and the J gene end by 2 bases; junction bases not matched to a gene: 10. The sample in question was peripheral blood, obtained on day 0 of AZD1222 vaccination. This receptor was identified in an adult in good health. This rearrangement joins TRBV6-5 to TRBJ1-5, with 9 bases that match TRBD1. The CDR3 sequence: CAGSRDRAGNQPQHF. In DNA form, the CDR3 reads TGTGCCGGGAGTAGGGACAGGGCTGGCAATCAGCCCCAGCATTTT.